Listed below are T cell receptor beta chains from one sample, sequenced in a study of blood T cell repertoires in COVID-19. Only in-frame clones appear in the TCRdb table, and some are missing; sequencing was by immunoSEQ multiplex PCR. The table lists 210,000 or so clones, 85% to 90% of them singletons. Sequencing was done on a sample of peripheral blood. These TCRs come from a man between 50 and 59 years old with acute or convalescent COVID-19. Each CDR3 is given with its conserved first and last residue. Each record gives: CDR3 length, D gene, V gene, J gene, clone size, CDR3 DNA, CDR3 protein. D genes are given only for firm matches. The size entry is marked missing in some rows and otherwise reads once, few, many or a size class.

>16|TRBD2|TRBV5-8|TRBJ2-1|NA
TGTGCCAGCAGCTTGGAGGCGGGGGGGCCTCTAAGTGAGCAGTTCTTC
CASSLEAGGPLSEQFF
>15|TRBD1|TRBV2|TRBJ2-1|NA
TGTGCCAGCAGCCCTGACAGGGCCTCCTACAATGAGCAGTTCTTC
CASSPDRASYNEQFF
>13|NA|TRBV7-2|TRBJ1-6|few
TGTGCCAGCAGCTTAAGGGGGACCTCACCCCTCCACTTT
CASSLRGTSPLHF
>17|TRBD1|TRBV14|TRBJ2-2|NA
TGTGCCAGCAGCCGGACAGGGGGACCTTATAACACCGGGGAGCTGTTTTTT
CASSRTGGPYNTGELFF
>15|TRBD1|TRBV18|TRBJ1-5|NA
TGTGCCAGCTCACCGGGAACAGGGGCAGGTCAGCCCCAGCATTTT
CASSPGTGAGQPQHF
>12|NA|TRBV29-1|TRBJ2-5|NA
TGCAGCGTTACAGGCGTCCAAGAGACCCAGTACTTC
CSVTGVQETQYF
>12|NA|TRBV5-4|TRBJ1-6|NA
TGTGCCAGCAGCCTTGACAACTCACCCCTCCACTTT
CASSLDNSPLHF
>13|TRBD1|TRBV12-3/TRBV12-4|TRBJ1-2|NA
TGTGCCAGCAGTTTAGGGACAGGGTTTGGCTACACCTTC
CASSLGTGFGYTF
>17|TRBD1|TRBV7-9|TRBJ2-2|few
TGTGCCAGCAGCTCCCCGGGACAGAGTTCGAACACCGGGGAGCTGTTTTTT
CASSSPGQSSNTGELFF
>13|TRBD1|TRBV14|TRBJ2-5|NA
TGTGCCAGCAGCCAAGGAACAGGGGGGACCCAGTACTTC
CASSQGTGGTQYF
>12|NA|TRBV6-6|TRBJ1-1|NA
TGTGCCAGCAGTCACTACCGGGGTGAAGCTTTCTTT
CASSHYRGEAFF
>12|NA|TRBV12-3/TRBV12-4|TRBJ1-2|NA
TGTGCCAGCAGTTTGGGAGGGGATGGCTACACCTTC
CASSLGGDGYTF
>12|NA|TRBV6-5|TRBJ2-7|NA
TGTGCCAGCAGTAGAGAGCCTTACGAGCAGTACTTC
CASSREPYEQYF
>19|TRBD1|TRBV7-9|TRBJ1-3|NA
TGTGCCAGCAGCTTCCCGGGACAGGGACAAGTAAGTCCTGGAAACACCATATATTTT
CASSFPGQGQVSPGNTIYF
>16|TRBD2|TRBV5-1|TRBJ2-1|NA
TGCGCCAGCAGCTTGGCCGCTAGCGGGGTTTACAATGAGCAGTTCTTC
CASSLAASGVYNEQFF
>17|TRBD1|TRBV19|TRBJ2-4|NA
TGTGCCAGTAGTACCGATTACAGGGGGCTAGCCAAAAACATTCAGTACTTC
CASSTDYRGLAKNIQYF
>16|TRBD1|TRBV7-9|TRBJ1-5|few
TGTGCCAGCAGCCCCCTAGGGGGGACAGGCAATCAGCCCCAGCATTTT
CASSPLGGTGNQPQHF
>15|NA|TRBV6-5|TRBJ1-2|few
TGTGCCAGCACCCCCCGCGGTGGGGCTCTCTATGGCTACACCTTC
CASTPRGGALYGYTF
>12|NA|TRBV6-1|TRBJ1-2|NA
TGTGCCAGCAGTGACCCGAGGGTTGGCTACACCTTC
CASSDPRVGYTF
>14|NA|TRBV27|TRBJ1-5|NA
TGTGCCAGCAGCAAGACAGGACCGAGTCAGCCCCAGCATTTT
CASSKTGPSQPQHF
>16|TRBD1|TRBV18|TRBJ1-1|NA
TGTGCCAGCTCCCGTCGGACAGGGGACGGGAACACTGAAGCTTTCTTT
CASSRRTGDGNTEAFF
>13|TRBD1|TRBV10-3|TRBJ1-1|NA
TGTGCCATCAGGGACAGGGAGTTATCTGAAGCTTTCTTT
CAIRDRELSEAFF
>15|TRBD2|TRBV19|TRBJ2-2|NA
TGTGCCAGCAGGCGGACTAGCGGGGGTAGCGGGGAGCTGTTTTTT
CASRRTSGGSGELFF
>12|NA|TRBV2|TRBJ1-6|NA
TGTGCCAGCAGCTTTGGGGGCGCACCCCTCCACTTT
CASSFGGAPLHF
>15|NA|TRBV7-9|TRBJ1-5|once
TGTGCCAGCAGCCTATCCGGGGGTAGCAATCAGCCCCAGCATTTT
CASSLSGGSNQPQHF
>15|TRBD1|TRBV3-1/TRBV3-2|TRBJ1-6|NA
TGTGCCAGCAGCCCCCGGGACAGGATAAATTCACCCCTCCACTTT
CASSPRDRINSPLHF
>12|NA|TRBV30|TRBJ2-3|NA
TGTGCCTGGAGTGTAAACGCGGATACGCAGTATTTT
CAWSVNADTQYF
>14|TRBD2|TRBV10-3|TRBJ2-3|few
TGTGCCATTGGGGCGGGGGATGACACAGATACGCAGTATTTT
CAIGAGDDTDTQYF
>13|NA|TRBV7-2|TRBJ2-3|NA
TGTGCCAGCAGCTCTACCCGTACGGATACGCAGTATTTT
CASSSTRTDTQYF
>14|NA|TRBV5-1|TRBJ2-7|NA
TGCGCCAGCAGCTTGGTGGCAGGGGTAAACGAGCAGTACTTC
CASSLVAGVNEQYF
>16|TRBD1|TRBV27|TRBJ1-6|NA
TGTGCCAGCGGACGACAGGGGGCGACGGTTAATTCACCCCTCCACTTT
CASGRQGATVNSPLHF
>15|TRBD1|TRBV5-1|TRBJ1-6|NA
TGCGCCAGCAGCATTCGACAGGGAAGAGAATCACCCCTCCACTTT
CASSIRQGRESPLHF
>14|TRBD2|TRBV19|TRBJ2-1|NA
TGTGCCAGTTCGGGACTAGCGTTCTACAATGAGCAGTTCTTC
CASSGLAFYNEQFF
>16|TRBD1|TRBV18|TRBJ2-3|NA
TGTGCCAGCTCAGATGAGAGGGGGCGCGGTTCAGATACGCAGTATTTT
CASSDERGRGSDTQYF
>15|NA|TRBV5-4|TRBJ1-4|NA
TGTGCCAGCAGCTTTGAACAGGACGCGAATGAAAAACTGTTTTTT
CASSFEQDANEKLFF
>13|NA|TRBV27|TRBJ2-5|NA
TGTGCCAGCAGTTTGCTTAGAGGGGAGACCCAGTACTTC
CASSLLRGETQYF
>18|TRBD1|TRBV19|TRBJ1-2|NA
TGTGCCAGTAGTAGAGGGACAGACCCCGCGCGGGCTAACTATGGCTACACCTTC
CASSRGTDPARANYGYTF
>18|NA|TRBV3-1/TRBV3-2|TRBJ1-2|NA
TGTGCCAGCAGCACCTACGGACAAGGTGGGGGCAGTCACTATGGCTACACCTTC
CASSTYGQGGGSHYGYTF
>18|TRBD2|TRBV11-2|TRBJ2-2|once
TGTGCCAGCAGCTCCTTGTCGTCTAGCGGGGGGGCAGGCGGGGAGCTGTTTTTT
CASSSLSSSGGAGGELFF
>15|NA|TRBV3-1/TRBV3-2|TRBJ1-5|NA
TGTGCCAGCAGTCGCACCGGGGGTGGCAATCAGCCCCAGCATTTT
CASSRTGGGNQPQHF
>15|NA|TRBV7-9|TRBJ1-3|NA
TGTGCCAGCAGCTTAGGTCAGGATTCTGGAAACACCATATATTTT
CASSLGQDSGNTIYF
>17|NA|TRBV15|TRBJ2-4|NA
TGTGCCACCAGCAGAGATACCGGACAGTTAGCCAAAAACATTCAGTACTTC
CATSRDTGQLAKNIQYF